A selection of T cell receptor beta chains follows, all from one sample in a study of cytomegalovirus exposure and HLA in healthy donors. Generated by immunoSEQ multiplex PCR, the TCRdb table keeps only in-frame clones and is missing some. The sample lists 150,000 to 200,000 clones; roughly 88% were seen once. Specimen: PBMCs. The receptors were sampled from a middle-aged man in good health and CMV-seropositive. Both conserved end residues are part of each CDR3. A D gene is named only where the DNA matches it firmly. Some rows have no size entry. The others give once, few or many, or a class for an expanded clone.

TGTGCCAGCAGCCGGACAGGGTTCTATTCACCCCTCCACTTT CASSRTGFYSPLHF TRBJ1-6 . TRBD1 TRBV6-5
TGCGCCAGCAGCCCCTGGGACAGGGGAAGCCACGGGGAGCTGTTTTTT CASSPWDRGSHGELFF TRBJ2-2 . TRBD1 TRBV5-1
TGCAGCGTTTCTGGGCAAAAGGCCTATGGCTACACCTTC CSVSGQKAYGYTF TRBJ1-2 . . TRBV29-1
TGTGCCTGGAGTAAGGGGGTGGGGGATACGCAGTATTTT CAWSKGVGDTQYF TRBJ2-3 . . TRBV30
TGCGCCAGCAGTGAAGGACAGAACTATGGCTACACCTTC CASSEGQNYGYTF TRBJ1-2 . . TRBV10-1
TGCAGCGTCAGGGACAGGGGGGGCAAAAACATTCAGTACTTC CSVRDRGGKNIQYF TRBJ2-4 once TRBD1 TRBV29-1
TGTGCCAGTATGGGGCTGAACACTGAAGCTTTCTTT CASMGLNTEAFF TRBJ1-1 few . TRBV19
TGTGCCAGCACCCCATCCGGGACAGGGAACTATGGCTACACCTTC CASTPSGTGNYGYTF TRBJ1-2 . TRBD1 TRBV7-9
TGCGCCAGCAGCCAAGTAGGCCAGACAGGGCCGGGTGAAAAACTGTTTTTT CASSQVGQTGPGEKLFF TRBJ1-4 . TRBD1 TRBV4-1
TGTGCCATCAGTGAGTCGCAGGGGGCAACTGAAGCTTTCTTT CAISESQGATEAFF TRBJ1-1 . TRBD1 TRBV10-3
TGCGCCAGCAGCTTGGACGCTGGGGGGACTAGCGGGGGCTCCTGGGTAGATACGCAGTATTTT CASSLDAGGTSGGSWVDTQYF TRBJ2-3 . TRBD2 TRBV5-1
TGTGCCAGCAGCTTGGATCTGCCTAGTCCCCAAGAGACCCAGTACTTC CASSLDLPSPQETQYF TRBJ2-5 . . TRBV5-6
TGTGCCAGCAGTCGACAGGCGGTGGGTCAGCCCCAGCATTTT CASSRQAVGQPQHF TRBJ1-5 once . TRBV6-5
TGTGCCAGCAGAGGACAGACAACTAATGAAAAACTGTTTTTT CASRGQTTNEKLFF TRBJ1-4 . . TRBV27
TGTGCCAGTAGTCTCGGGACTAGCGGGGGAGAGACCCAGTACTTC CASSLGTSGGETQYF TRBJ2-5 . TRBD2 TRBV19
TGCACCAGCAGCGGACAACAGGGATCGCCTGAAGCTTTCTTT CTSSGQQGSPEAFF TRBJ1-1 . . TRBV1
TGTGCCATCAGTGGGCGGAACCAAGAGACCCAGTACTTC CAISGRNQETQYF TRBJ2-5 . . TRBV10-3
TGTGCCAGTAGTATAGATAGCCGGACAGGGGGGACGATGAACACTGAAGCTTTCTTT CASSIDSRTGGTMNTEAFF TRBJ1-1 . TRBD1 TRBV19
TGTGCCAGCAGCCCTGGAGGCGGGGGGAACACTGAAGCTTTCTTT CASSPGGGGNTEAFF TRBJ1-1 once . TRBV11-2